Following are 12 T cell receptor beta chains from one sample sequenced in a study of blood T cell repertoires in COVID-19. Here immunoSEQ multiplex PCR was the method, and the copy in TCRdb shows in-frame clones only, minus some. The sample yields 130,000 or so clones, approximately 86% seen once. Sequencing input: peripheral blood. The receptors shown here come from a woman aged 55 to 70 with acute or convalescent COVID-19.

The CDR3 DNA follows: TGTGCCAGCAGCTTAAGCCAATACTCTGGAAACACCATATATTTT. This encodes CASSLSQYSGNTIYF. The chain recombines TRBV7-2 with TRBJ1-3; no definite D call. The CDR3 length is 15 residues. The germline gives CDR1 SGHTA, CDR2 FQGNSA. V was cut by 2 bases and J by 0 bases, with 8 bases left in between.

V gene TRBV4-2 combines with J gene TRBJ2-7, with 9 bases identical to TRBD2. This CDR3 is 17 amino acids long. The V segment lost 0 bases and the J segment 4 bases; nucleotides outside the gene matches: 10. Germline V gives CDR1 LGHNA, CDR2 YNFKEQ. The CDR3 is CASSQEIRKRGDYEQYF. CDR3 DNA: TGTGCCAGCAGCCAAGAAATCAGGAAGCGGGGGGATTACGAGCAGTACTTC.

V and J are TRBV10-3 and TRBJ2-1; 9 bases are a match to TRBD2. The V segment lost 9 bases and the J segment 2 bases; nucleotides outside the gene matches: 8. CDR3 length: 15 residues. Germline V gene data show CDR1 as ENHRY and CDR2 as SYGVKD. CDR3 nucleotide sequence: TGTGCCATTCAACCGGGACTAGCAACCTACAATGAGCAGTTCTTC. Translated: CAIQPGLATYNEQFF.

V and J are TRBV2 and TRBJ2-7; the D is unclear. The V end was cut by 7 bases, the J end by 6 bases, with 19 bases between. CDR3 size: 14 residues. The V gene's germline CDR1 is SNHLY and CDR2 FYNNEI. CDR3 residues: CASTIDRQPSEQYF. CDR3 in DNA: TGTGCCAGCACAATCGATAGACAACCTTCCGAGCAGTACTTC.

The J gene is TRBJ2-1, the V gene TRBV18; TRBD1 matches at 7 bases. V was pared by 0 bases and J by 3 bases, with 5 bases of the junction left unmatched. The CDR3 has 16 residues. CDR1 and CDR2 (germline): KGHSH, LQKENI. CDR3 DNA sequence: TGTGCCAGCTCACCACCGAACAGGGGTTACTACAATGAGCAGTTCTTC. Protein: CASSPPNRGYYNEQFF.

The chain joins TRBV5-1 to TRBJ1-2; TRBD1 is a possible D gene (6 bases). The germline V gene has CDR1 SGHRS and CDR2 YFSETQ. Trimming left V 7 bases short and J 6 bases short, with 13 bases between. The CDR3 has 12 residues. As DNA, the CDR3 is TGCGCCAGCGGCCGACAGGAGGATGGCTACACCTTC. It yields the protein CASGRQEDGYTF.

The chain is built from TRBV5-1 and TRBJ2-6; D is perhaps TRBD1 (5 bases). With 5 bases removed from V and 0 bases from J, the gap between germline ends came to 18 bases. Germline V lookup: CDR1 SGHRS, CDR2 YFSETQ. CDR3 length: 18 amino acids. The CDR3 region has the DNA TGCGCCAGCAGGGGTACAGGTAATCTCTTCTCTGGGGCCAACGTCCTGACTTTC. Its translation: CASRGTGNLFSGANVLTF. The complete variable domain, with remaining parts taken from reference TRBV5-1 and TRBJ2-6, reads KAGVTQTPRYLIKTRGQQVTLSCSPISGHRSVSWYQQTPGQGLQFLFEYFSETQRNKGNFPGRFSGRQFSNSRSEMNVSTLELGDSALYLCASRGTGNLFSGANVLTFGAGSRLTVL.

The chain joins TRBV5-4 to TRBJ1-1, with 8 nucleotides matching TRBD1. V lost 2 bases to trimming and J lost 0 bases; unmatched junction nucleotides: 9. The CDR3 is 17 residues long. Germline V gene data show CDR1 as SGHNT and CDR2 as YYREEE (reference sequence). The CDR3 coding sequence is TGTGCCAGCAGCTTCAGACAGGGGAGGGGGATGAACACTGAAGCTTTCTTT. This encodes CASSFRQGRGMNTEAFF.

This clone was found a few times. V usage is TRBV7-3 and J usage is TRBJ1-6; tentatively, D is TRBD1 (5 bases). Germline V CDR1 and CDR2: SGHTA, FQGTGA. The CDR3 spans 14 residues. Trimming pared 3 bases from V and 6 bases from J, leaving 9 bases between. This chain's CDR3 is CASSLGTSNSPLHF. As DNA, the CDR3 is TGTGCCAGCAGCTTGGGGACTTCTAATTCACCCCTCCACTTT.

This clone is a singleton in its sample. The chain uses TRBV6-5 and TRBJ2-5; perhaps TRBD2 as D (5 bases). The CDR3 spans 13 residues. V was cut by 7 bases and J by 1 base, with 10 bases left in between. Germline V lookup: CDR1 MNHEY, CDR2 SVGAGI. In DNA form, the CDR3 reads TGTGCCAGCACGGTTCGGGGCCAAGAGACCCAGTACTTC. This sequence encodes CASTVRGQETQYF.

The V call is TRBV5-1, the J call TRBJ2-3; D perhaps matches TRBD1 (5 bases). Trimming stripped 3 bases from V and 2 bases from J, with 7 bases between. The CDR3 has 13 residues. Germline V gene sequence: CDR1 SGHRS, CDR2 YFSETQ. This chain's CDR3 is CASSSGFTDTQYF. DNA for the CDR3: TGCGCCAGCAGCTCAGGGTTCACAGATACGCAGTATTTT.

V is TRBV3-1 (or the pseudogene TRBV3-2) and J is TRBJ2-7; 7 bases are shared with TRBD2. This CDR3 is 18 amino acids long. Germline CDR1 is LGHDT and CDR2 is YNNKEL (reference sequence). After removal of 1 base from V and 1 base from J, the junction contained 13 bases not matched to a gene. CDR3 in amino acids: CASSQGSRRLAVSYEQYF. The DNA of the CDR3 is TGTGCCAGCAGCCAAGGAAGTCGACGACTAGCAGTTTCCTACGAGCAGTACTTC.